Presented here are 30 T cell receptor beta chains from one specimen sequenced in a study of T cell responses to AZD1222 COVID-19 vaccine (dated by TCRdb to about 2021). Per the publication, the time point label means: baseline before first vaccination. The protocol used for the library was the immunoSEQ multiplex PCR assay. TCRdb holds this immuneACCESS table with in-frame rearrangements only. Some clones are missing; in checked studies, unresolved V genes explain under half, and the rest has no known cause. The sample profile shows 90,000 to 130,000 clones; 88% of them were found once. Over 1.5% of the sample belongs to the ten largest clones. The specimen was peripheral blood, collected on day 0 of AZD1222 vaccination. The receptor source for this set is an adult in good health.

This clone was recorded once. The rearrangement joins TRBV6-6 to TRBJ1-3; D is undetermined. CDR1 MNHNY and CDR2 SVGAGI come from the germline V gene (reference sequence). The length of the CDR3 is 15 residues. V was shortened by 0 bases and J by 2 bases, with 8 bases between the two germline ends. Written as DNA, the CDR3 is TGTGCCAGCAGTTACTCGGTTGATACTGGAAACACCATATATTTT. This sequence encodes CASSYSVDTGNTIYF.

The chain uses TRBV3-1 (or the pseudogene TRBV3-2) and TRBJ2-1; D may correspond to TRBD1 or TRBD2 (6 bases each). V gave up 5 bases and J gave up 0 bases, with 11 bases separating them. CDR1 and CDR2 from the germline V gene are LGHDT and YNNKEL (reference sequence). The CDR3 extends over 15 amino acids. The DNA of the CDR3 is TGTGCCAGCAGCGGGCCGGGGGCCTCCTACAATGAGCAGTTCTTC. Translating gives CASSGPGASYNEQFF.

This rearrangement joins TRBV9 to TRBJ1-3; TRBD1 matches at 9 bases. V lost 4 bases to trimming and J lost 0 bases; unmatched junction nucleotides: 5. The CDR3 has 16 residues. Looked up from germline, CDR1 is SGDLS and CDR2 is YYNGEE. This CDR3 is CASSPQGQGSGNTIYF. The CDR3 nucleotides are TGTGCCAGCAGCCCCCAGGGACAGGGCTCTGGAAACACCATATATTTT.

This clone appeared a single time. V usage is TRBV27 and J usage is TRBJ2-1; 10 bases line up with TRBD1. Germline assignment: CDR1 MNHEY and CDR2 SMNVEV (reference sequence). The CDR3 sequence is 18 residues long. The V and J ends lost 2 bases and 2 bases, in that order; junction bases with no gene match: 9. The CDR3 DNA sequence: TGTGCCAGCAGTTTACTTACCTCGGGACAGGGGCCCTACAATGAGCAGTTCTTC. Amino acids: CASSLLTSGQGPYNEQFF.

The chain links TRBV27 to TRBJ2-7; TRBD1 or TRBD2 may be the D gene (5 bases each). This CDR3 spans 18 amino acids. Trimming shortened V by 3 bases and J by 2 bases, and 23 bases separated the two germline ends. Germline values: CDR1 MNHEY, CDR2 SMNVEV (reference sequence). CDR3 region: CASSFWSRGSGPTYEQYF. The CDR3, as DNA: TGTGCCAGCAGTTTCTGGTCGAGGGGTTCTGGCCCAACCTACGAGCAGTACTTC.

The chain recombines TRBV6-5 with TRBJ2-7; 8 nucleotides match TRBD2. V shed 5 bases, J shed 3 bases, and the junction held 9 bases outside the gene matches. CDR3 length: 15 residues. Germline loops: CDR1 MNHEY, CDR2 SVGAGI. The CDR3 sequence: CASSLQTSAGYEQYF. Here the CDR3 DNA reads TGTGCCAGCAGTCTCCAGACTAGCGCAGGCTACGAGCAGTACTTC.

V is TRBV5-1 and J is TRBJ1-4; TRBD1 might be the D (5 bases). Germline V gene data show CDR1 as SGHRS and CDR2 as YFSETQ. V lost 3 bases and J lost 6, with 18 bases in between. CDR3 length equals 16 residues. As DNA, the CDR3 is TGCGCCAGCAGCTCACGAGGGGACGGCGATGATGAAAAACTGTTTTTT. It codes for CASSSRGDGDDEKLFF.

The genes are TRBV3-1 (or the pseudogene TRBV3-2) and TRBJ2-7; D is unresolved. Germline CDR1 and CDR2: LGHDT and YNNKEL (reference sequence). The V end lost 1 base, the J end lost 1 base, and 8 bases lay between the germline ends. This CDR3 comprises 14 residues. In DNA, the CDR3 is TGTGCCAGCAGCCAAGTACAGCAATCCTACGAGCAGTACTTC. Its translation: CASSQVQQSYEQYF.

The chain recombines TRBV27 with TRBJ2-7; no firm D call. V lost 6 bases and J lost 2, with 17 bases in between. The CDR3 extends over 15 amino acids. In germline, CDR1 is MNHEY, CDR2 SMNVEV (reference sequence). The CDR3 coding sequence is TGTGCCAGCAGAAAACCTGGAGAAGTCACCTACGAGCAGTACTTC. Amino acids: CASRKPGEVTYEQYF.

The chain has TRBV2 and TRBJ1-1; TRBD1 matches 7 bases. The CDR3 sequence is 14 residues long. CDR1 and CDR2 (germline): SNHLY, FYNNEI. The trim removed 5 bases at V and 1 base at J, leaving 4 bases unmatched. The CDR3 sequence is CASSKQGPNTEAFF. In nucleotides, the CDR3 is TGTGCCAGCAGTAAACAGGGGCCGAACACTGAAGCTTTCTTT.

The table lists this clone with a few counts. The chain links TRBV6-4 to TRBJ1-1; D possibly corresponds to TRBD1 (5 bases). This CDR3 is 13 amino acids long. Germline CDR1 MRHNA, CDR2 SNTAGT. V lost 2 bases to trimming and J lost 2 bases, with 6 bases between them. CDR3 amino acids: CASSDRDNTEAFF. For the CDR3, the DNA is TGTGCCAGCAGTGACCGGGACAACACTGAAGCTTTCTTT.

In this sample, this clone turned up once. V gene TRBV27 combines with J gene TRBJ1-5, with D possibly being TRBD1 (5 bases). The germline CDR1 and CDR2 sequences are MNHEY and SMNVEV (reference sequence). The V gene lost 5 bases and the J gene lost 6 bases, with 20 bases spanning the gap. CDR3 length: 16 amino acids. CDR3 DNA: TGTGCCAGCAGTCCTGCCGGGGGAAGGGCGCGTCAGCCCCAGCATTTT. This gives the protein CASSPAGGRARQPQHF.

By share, this clone counts as medium-sized (0.01 to 0.1%). The chain carries TRBV27 and TRBJ2-7; 8 bases match TRBD1. Trimming took 5 bases from V and 5 from J; bases not matched to a gene: 8. The CDR3 runs 14 residues. Germline lookup yields CDR1 MNHEY and CDR2 SMNVEV (reference sequence). CDR3 region: CASSMGQVPHEQYF. CDR3 DNA sequence: TGTGCCAGCAGTATGGGACAGGTCCCACACGAGCAGTACTTC.

The chain employs TRBV5-6 and TRBJ1-2, with no clear D. Looked up from germline, CDR1 is SGHDT and CDR2 is YYEEEE. Trimming pared 6 bases from V and 3 bases from J, leaving 18 bases between. This CDR3 is built from 15 residues. CDR3 loop: CASTLLGGKDYGYTF. As DNA, the CDR3 is TGTGCCAGCACGCTCCTTGGCGGGAAGGACTATGGCTACACCTTC.

The chain employs TRBV18 and TRBJ2-7, with TRBD1 matching 7 bases. CDR1 and CDR2 (germline): KGHSH, LQKENI. Trimming at V came to 6 bases and at J to 5 bases, leaving 4 bases not matched to a gene. The length of the CDR3 is 12 residues. The CDR3 DNA reads as TGTGCCAGCTCGACAGGGAACAACGAGCAGTACTTC. Translating gives CASSTGNNEQYF. Based on the CDR3 plus reference TRBV18 and TRBJ2-7, the full variable domain is NAGVMQNPRHLVRRRGQEARLRCSPMKGHSHVYWYRQLPEEGLKFMVYLQKENIIDESGMPKERFSAEFPKEGPSILRIQQVVRGDSAAYFCASSTGNNEQYFGPGTRLTVT.

The rearrangement uses TRBV12-5 and TRBJ1-2; maybe TRBD1 (6 bases). V was cut by 6 bases and J by 1 base, with 12 bases left in between. The CDR3 sequence is 14 residues long. Germline CDR1 reads LGHNT; CDR2 reads FRNRAP. CDR3 in DNA: TGTGCTAGTGGCCGGGACAATTTTAACTATGGCTACACCTTC. Translated, it gives CASGRDNFNYGYTF.

The chain links TRBV5-5 to TRBJ2-5; tentative D call: TRBD1 (6 bases). Germline V gene lookup returns CDR1 SGHKS and CDR2 YYEKEE (reference sequence). V shed 0 bases and J shed 3 bases, with 12 bases lying between them. CDR3 length: 15 amino acids. CDR3 DNA sequence: TGTGCCAGCAGCTTGGCCGTCGGACAGAAAGAGACCCAGTACTTC. This translates into CASSLAVGQKETQYF.

The chain uses TRBV2 and TRBJ2-3; D ambiguous. V was shortened by 7 bases and J by 2 bases, with 13 bases between the two germline ends. Germline loops: CDR1 SNHLY, CDR2 FYNNEI. The CDR3 spans 14 residues. The CDR3: CASNQTPDTDTQYF. The CDR3 DNA is TGTGCCAGCAATCAAACTCCAGACACAGATACGCAGTATTTT.

This chain uses TRBV14 with TRBJ2-3; the match to TRBD2 covers 9 bases. Per the germline V gene, CDR1 is SGHDN and CDR2 is FVKESK. This CDR3 has 17 amino acids. J gave up 0 bases and V 5 bases, and 9 bases lay outside the gene matches. The DNA for the CDR3 is TGTGCCAGCAGCAACCAAGTGACTAGCGGTAGCACAGATACGCAGTATTTT. This sequence encodes CASSNQVTSGSTDTQYF.

The chain couples TRBV5-1 to TRBJ1-1; tentatively, D is TRBD1 (6 bases). Germline-derived CDR1 and CDR2 are SGHRS and YFSETQ. This CDR3 is 12 amino acids long. V was shortened by 6 bases and J by 4 bases, with 10 bases between the two germline ends. The CDR3 bases are TGCGCCAGCAACGAGGGGGGCACTGAAGCTTTCTTT. Translating gives CASNEGGTEAFF.

The gene calls are TRBV4-1 and TRBJ2-1; unclear D gene. CDR3 size: 16 residues. Germline V gives CDR1 MGHRA, CDR2 YSYEKL. V dropped 0 bases and J dropped 4 bases, with 13 bases sitting between them. Here the CDR3 reads CASSQDLGFAYNEQFF. The CDR3 DNA sequence: TGCGCCAGCAGCCAAGATTTGGGGTTCGCTTACAATGAGCAGTTCTTC.

This clone was detected only once. The chain combines TRBV4-1 with TRBJ2-1; 10 bases align to TRBD2. Per the germline V gene, CDR1 is MGHRA and CDR2 is YSYEKL. The CDR3 contains 16 residues. J lost 6 bases, V lost 3 bases, and 8 bases had no gene match. CDR3 DNA: TGCGCCAGCAGCCATCTTCTAGCGGGAGATGGCAATGAGCAGTTCTTC. Amino acids: CASSHLLAGDGNEQFF.

For the CDR3, the DNA is TGTGCCATCAGTGAGTCGGTGGGACTATATGGCTACACCTTC. Protein product: CAISESVGLYGYTF. The chain combines TRBV10-3 with TRBJ1-2; D is possibly TRBD1 (5 bases). This CDR3 is built from 14 residues. V lost 0 bases, J lost 5 bases, and 10 bases lay in between. Germline values: CDR1 ENHRY, CDR2 SYGVKD.

The CDR3 DNA follows: TGTGCCAGCAGTAGGGGACAGCAAGACAATCAGCCCCAGCATTTT. The encoded protein is CASSRGQQDNQPQHF. The chain uses TRBV6-6 and TRBJ1-5; 7 nucleotides agree with TRBD1. Germline values: CDR1 MNHNY, CDR2 SVGAGI (reference sequence). CDR3 length equals 15 residues. J gave up 3 bases and V 5 bases, and 7 bases lay outside the gene matches.

V usage is TRBV5-1 and J usage is TRBJ2-7; D gene uncertain. Trimming removed 6 bases at V and 0 bases at J, with 22 bases between. This CDR3 region has 17 residues. CDR1 SGHRS and CDR2 YFSETQ come from the germline V gene. The CDR3, as DNA: TGCGCCAGCACCCCCTCTTCCGTGGAACCGAGCTCCTACGAGCAGTACTTC. Protein: CASTPSSVEPSSYEQYF.

This chain uses TRBV10-3 with TRBJ2-1; 9 positions agree with TRBD1. Germline trimming cut 8 bases from V and 5 bases from J; bases unmatched to any gene: 4. Germline assignment: CDR1 ENHRY and CDR2 SYGVKD. The CDR3 is 13 residues long. The CDR3 spells CAIGRQGDNEQFF. CDR3 nucleotide sequence: TGTGCCATCGGGAGACAGGGGGACAATGAGCAGTTCTTC.

For the CDR3, the DNA is TGTGCCAGCAGCATGGACAGGGGAGACGAGCAGTACTTC. It encodes CASSMDRGDEQYF. The rearrangement uses TRBV5-6 and TRBJ2-7, with 9 nucleotides matching TRBD1. The CDR3 has 13 amino acids. CDR1 and CDR2 from the germline V gene are SGHDT and YYEEEE. Trimming cost V 4 bases and J 5 bases; bases outside gene matches: 4.

This chain links TRBV4-2 with TRBJ1-2, with 7 bases aligning to TRBD1. CDR1 is LGHNA, CDR2 YNFKEQ, per germline. CDR3 length equals 16 residues. V lost 0 bases to trimming and J lost 5 bases; unmatched junction nucleotides: 9. DNA for the CDR3: TGTGCCAGCAGCCAAGAACCCACAGGGGCCACTTATGGCTACACCTTC. Translated, it gives CASSQEPTGATYGYTF.

This clone was picked up one time. The rearrangement joins TRBV10-3 to TRBJ2-3; 12 positions agree with TRBD2. CDR3 size: 15 residues. Germline values: CDR1 ENHRY, CDR2 SYGVKD. The V gene end was trimmed by 9 bases and the J gene end by 4 bases; junction bases not matched to a gene: 8. The CDR3 reads CAMAPRLAGADTQYF. Here the CDR3 DNA reads TGTGCCATGGCCCCCCGACTAGCGGGAGCAGATACGCAGTATTTT.

V and J are TRBV2 and TRBJ2-3, with no clear D. The germline CDR1 and CDR2 sequences are SNHLY and FYNNEI. The ends were cut back, 6 bases at V and 0 bases at J, with 19 bases in the middle. CDR3 length: 17 residues. This CDR3 reads CASRGSKFPSSTDTQYF. Written as DNA, the CDR3 is TGTGCCAGCAGAGGAAGCAAGTTCCCTTCTAGCACAGATACGCAGTATTTT.